Listed below are T cell receptor beta chains from one sample, sequenced in a study of blood T cell repertoires in COVID-19. Clones were sequenced by immunoSEQ multiplex PCR, and TCRdb holds only the in-frame ones, with some missing. This table holds 130,000 to 150,000 clones, over 85% found once. Sequencing input: peripheral blood. The origin of the receptors is a human donor in a cohort sampled during active COVID-19. The CDR3 runs from the conserved cysteine through the conserved F or W. The D gene is left open where the match is weak. A clone size is listed for some rows: how often the clone was seen (once, few, many), or a class if it is expanded.

>TRBV12-3/TRBV12-4|NA|TRBJ1-1|once
CASSWGGAAEAFF
TGTGCCAGCAGTTGGGGTGGGGCAGCTGAAGCTTTCTTT
>TRBV10-3|NA|TRBJ1-4|NA
CAIRGGIGDEKLFF
TGTGCCATCAGGGGGGGGATAGGGGATGAAAAACTGTTTTTT
>TRBV6-5|TRBD2|TRBJ2-7|NA
CASSYSSGGVYEQYF
TGTGCCAGCAGTTACTCGAGCGGGGGGGTCTACGAGCAGTACTTC
>TRBV7-3|TRBD2|TRBJ2-3|NA
CASSLPAGGHTDTQYF
TGTGCCAGCAGCCTACCTGCGGGGGGGCATACAGATACGCAGTATTTT
>TRBV3-1/TRBV3-2|TRBD2|TRBJ2-1|NA
CASSQDGSGAYNEQFF
TGTGCCAGCAGCCAAGATGGGAGCGGGGCCTACAATGAGCAGTTCTTC
>TRBV19|NA|TRBJ2-5|NA
CASSIVSQETQYF
TGTGCCAGTAGTATCGTCAGTCAAGAGACCCAGTACTTC
>TRBV19|TRBD2|TRBJ2-1|once
CASSIGGVYNEQFF
TGTGCCAGTAGTATCGGGGGGGTGTACAATGAGCAGTTCTTC
>TRBV7-8|TRBD2|TRBJ2-5|NA
CASSPRTSGGARKTQYF
TGTGCCAGCAGCCCAAGGACTAGCGGGGGGGCCCGGAAGACCCAGTACTTC
>TRBV7-9|TRBD2|TRBJ2-7|NA
CASSGGGSYEQYF
TGTGCCAGCAGCGGGGGGGGCTCCTACGAGCAGTACTTC
>TRBV5-8|NA|TRBJ1-3|NA
CASSLARLSSGNTIYF
TGTGCCAGCAGCTTGGCTCGGTTAAGCTCTGGAAACACCATATATTTT
>TRBV6-5|NA|TRBJ1-6|NA
CASSWTADNSPLHF
TGTGCCAGCAGTTGGACAGCCGATAATTCACCCCTCCACTTT
>TRBV15|TRBD2|TRBJ2-3|NA
CATSRESGGVDTQYF
TGTGCCACCAGCAGAGAGAGCGGGGGGGTAGATACGCAGTATTTT
>TRBV7-2|TRBD1|TRBJ2-1|NA
CASSSGTGGRDEQFF
TGTGCCAGCAGCTCAGGGACAGGGGGCAGGGATGAGCAGTTCTTC
>TRBV2|TRBD2|TRBJ2-3|once
CAGKLAGGTDTQYF
TGTGCCGGGAAACTAGCGGGGGGAACAGATACGCAGTATTTT
>TRBV4-3|NA|TRBJ2-3|NA
CASSHSTVPTDTQYF
TGCGCCAGCAGCCACTCAACAGTACCCACAGATACGCAGTATTTT
>TRBV27|NA|TRBJ1-3|NA
CASSLRRSDTIYF
TGTGCCAGCAGTCTACGGAGGTCGGACACCATATATTTT
>TRBV4-1|TRBD2|TRBJ2-6|NA
CASSQPGYRTRNSGANVLTF
TGCGCCAGCAGCCAACCCGGTTACAGGACTAGGAATTCTGGGGCCAACGTCCTGACTTTC
>TRBV18|NA|TRBJ1-2|NA
CASSPLGSLGGNYGYTF
TGTGCCAGCTCACCTCTGGGGTCGTTAGGGGGAAACTATGGCTACACCTTC
>TRBV4-2|TRBD2|TRBJ2-3|NA
CASSQVRGSSTDTQYF
TGTGCCAGCAGCCAAGTCCGCGGGAGTAGCACAGATACGCAGTATTTT
>TRBV24-1|NA|TRBJ2-3|NA
CATSDPADTQYF
TGTGCCACCAGTGATCCAGCAGATACGCAGTATTTT
>TRBV29-1|NA|TRBJ2-2|NA
CSVEGAWNTGELFF
TGCAGCGTTGAGGGGGCTTGGAACACCGGGGAGCTGTTTTTT
>TRBV13|NA|TRBJ1-2|once
CASSLVRDGTIYGYTF
TGTGCCAGCAGCTTAGTCCGTGACGGGACAATTTATGGCTACACCTTC
>TRBV18|NA|TRBJ1-4|NA
CASSPLSTSNEKLFF
TGTGCCAGCTCACCACTAAGCACCTCTAATGAAAAACTGTTTTTT
>TRBV7-6|TRBD1|TRBJ1-6|NA
CASSLDGRGRLGSPLHF
TGTGCCAGCAGCTTAGATGGCAGGGGGCGACTTGGTTCACCCCTCCACTTT
>TRBV7-9|TRBD2|TRBJ2-7|once
CASSSGLAGVYEQYF
TGTGCCAGCAGCTCCGGACTAGCGGGGGTCTACGAGCAGTACTTC
>TRBV7-2|NA|TRBJ1-4|NA
CASSLEAGRSNEKLFF
TGTGCCAGCAGCTTAGAGGCGGGACGGAGTAATGAAAAACTGTTTTTT
>TRBV5-4|NA|TRBJ1-4|NA
CASRAATNEKLFF
TGTGCCAGCAGGGCAGCAACTAATGAAAAACTGTTTTTT
>TRBV7-8|NA|TRBJ1-1|NA
CASSLNRESPAFF
TGTGCCAGCAGCTTAAACAGGGAGTCCCCAGCTTTCTTT
>TRBV6-5|TRBD1|TRBJ1-1|NA
CASSRTGNTEAFF
TGTGCCAGCAGCCGGACAGGGAACACTGAAGCTTTCTTT
>TRBV5-8|NA|TRBJ1-2|NA
CASSPGTFYGYTF
TGTGCCAGCAGCCCCGGGACATTTTATGGCTACACCTTC
>TRBV7-2|NA|TRBJ2-1|NA
CASSLVSGNYNEQFF
TGTGCCAGCAGCTTAGTATCGGGGAACTACAATGAGCAGTTCTTC